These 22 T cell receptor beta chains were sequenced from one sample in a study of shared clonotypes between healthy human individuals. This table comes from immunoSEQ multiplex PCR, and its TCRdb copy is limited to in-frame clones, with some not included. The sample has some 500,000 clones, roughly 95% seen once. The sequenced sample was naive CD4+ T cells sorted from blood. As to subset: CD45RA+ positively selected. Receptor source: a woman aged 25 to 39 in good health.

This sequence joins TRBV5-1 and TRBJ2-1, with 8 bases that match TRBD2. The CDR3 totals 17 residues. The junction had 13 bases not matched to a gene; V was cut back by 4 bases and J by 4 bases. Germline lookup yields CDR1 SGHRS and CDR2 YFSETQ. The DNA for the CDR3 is TGCGCCAGCAGCATGACTAGCGCCCGAGTAATATACAATGAGCAGTTCTTC. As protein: CASSMTSARVIYNEQFF.

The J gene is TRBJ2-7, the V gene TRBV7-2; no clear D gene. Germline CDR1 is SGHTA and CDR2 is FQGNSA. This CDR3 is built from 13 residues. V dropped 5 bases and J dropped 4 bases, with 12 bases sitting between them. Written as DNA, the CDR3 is TGTGCCAGCAGCCCACGGCTAGGGTACGAGCAGTACTTC. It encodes CASSPRLGYEQYF. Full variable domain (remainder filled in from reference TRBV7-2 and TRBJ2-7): GAGVSQSPSNKVTEKGKDVELRCDPISGHTALYWYRQSLGQGLEFLIYFQGNSAPDKSGLPSDRFSAERTGGSVSTLTIQRTQQEDSAVYLCASSPRLGYEQYFGPGTRLTVT.

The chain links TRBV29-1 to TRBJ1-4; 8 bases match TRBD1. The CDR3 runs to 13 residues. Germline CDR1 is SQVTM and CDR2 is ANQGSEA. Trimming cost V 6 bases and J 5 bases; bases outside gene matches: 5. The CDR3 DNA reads TGCAGCGTACGGACAGGGAAGAATGAAAAACTGTTTTTT. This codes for CSVRTGKNEKLFF.

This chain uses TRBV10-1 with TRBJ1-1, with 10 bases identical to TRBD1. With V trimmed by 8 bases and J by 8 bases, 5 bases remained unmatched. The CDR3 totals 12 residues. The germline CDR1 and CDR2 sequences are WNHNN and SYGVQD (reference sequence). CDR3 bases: TGCGCCAGCGGGACAGGGGCTGGGGAAGCTTTCTTT. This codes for CASGTGAGEAFF.

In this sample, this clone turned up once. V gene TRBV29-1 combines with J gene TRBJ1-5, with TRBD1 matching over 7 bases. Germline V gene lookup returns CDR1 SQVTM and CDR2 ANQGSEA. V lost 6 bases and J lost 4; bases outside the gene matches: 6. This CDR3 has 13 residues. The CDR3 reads CSVRQGVNQPQHF. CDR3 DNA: TGCAGCGTAAGACAGGGAGTGAATCAGCCCCAGCATTTT.

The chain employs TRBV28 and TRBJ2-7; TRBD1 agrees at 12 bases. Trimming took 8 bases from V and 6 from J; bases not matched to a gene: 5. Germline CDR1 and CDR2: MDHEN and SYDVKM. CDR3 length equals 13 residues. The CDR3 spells CASWRDRGREQYF. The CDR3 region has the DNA TGTGCCAGCTGGAGGGACAGGGGGCGCGAGCAGTACTTC.

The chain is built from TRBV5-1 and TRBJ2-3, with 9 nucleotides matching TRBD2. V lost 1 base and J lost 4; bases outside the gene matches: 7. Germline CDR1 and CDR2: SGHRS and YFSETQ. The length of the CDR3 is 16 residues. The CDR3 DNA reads TGCGCCAGCAGCTTGAATGCGGGAGGGTTCGCAGATACGCAGTATTTT. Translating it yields CASSLNAGGFADTQYF.

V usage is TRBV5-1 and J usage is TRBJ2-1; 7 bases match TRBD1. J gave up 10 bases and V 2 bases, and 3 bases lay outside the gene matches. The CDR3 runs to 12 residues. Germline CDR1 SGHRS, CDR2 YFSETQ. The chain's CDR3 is CASSFQGDEQFF. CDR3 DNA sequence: TGCGCCAGCAGCTTTCAGGGGGACGAGCAGTTCTTC.

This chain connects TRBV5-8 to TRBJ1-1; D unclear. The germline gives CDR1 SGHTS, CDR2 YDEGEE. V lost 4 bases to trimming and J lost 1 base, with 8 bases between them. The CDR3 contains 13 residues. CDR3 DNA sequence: TGTGCCAGCAGCCCCACAGAGAACACTGAAGCTTTCTTT. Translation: CASSPTENTEAFF.

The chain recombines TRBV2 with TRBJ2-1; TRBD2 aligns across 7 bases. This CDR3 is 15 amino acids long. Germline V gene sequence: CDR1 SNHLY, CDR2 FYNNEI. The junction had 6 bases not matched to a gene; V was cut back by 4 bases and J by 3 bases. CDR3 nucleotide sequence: TGTGCCAGCAGTGCCCCCGGGGGGAGCTACAATGAGCAGTTCTTC. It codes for CASSAPGGSYNEQFF. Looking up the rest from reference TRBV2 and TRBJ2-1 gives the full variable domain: EPEVTQTPSHQVTQMGQEVILRCVPISNHLYFYWYRQILGQKVEFLVSFYNNEISEKSEIFDDQFSVERPDGSNFTLKIRSTKLEDSAMYFCASSAPGGSYNEQFFGPGTRLTVL.

CDR3 DNA sequence: TGTGCCAGCAGTGACACACACCAATTGAGGTACACTGAAGCTTTCTTT. Protein sequence: CASSDTHQLRYTEAFF. V and J are TRBV6-1 and TRBJ1-1; D unclear. Trimming removed 3 bases at V and 3 bases at J, with 17 bases between. The CDR3 totals 16 residues. Germline V CDR1 and CDR2: MNHNS, SASEGT.

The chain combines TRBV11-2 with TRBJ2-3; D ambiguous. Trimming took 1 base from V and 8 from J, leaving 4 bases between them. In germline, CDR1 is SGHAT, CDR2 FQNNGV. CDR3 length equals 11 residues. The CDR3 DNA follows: TGTGCCAGCAGCTTAGCGGCTACGCAGTATTTT. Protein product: CASSLAATQYF.

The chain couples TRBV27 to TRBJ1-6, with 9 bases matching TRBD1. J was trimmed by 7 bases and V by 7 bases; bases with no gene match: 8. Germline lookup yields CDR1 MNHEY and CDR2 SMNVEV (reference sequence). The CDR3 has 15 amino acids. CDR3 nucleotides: TGTGCCAGCACACTAGGGGGGACAGGGAATTCACCCCTCCACTTT. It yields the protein CASTLGGTGNSPLHF.

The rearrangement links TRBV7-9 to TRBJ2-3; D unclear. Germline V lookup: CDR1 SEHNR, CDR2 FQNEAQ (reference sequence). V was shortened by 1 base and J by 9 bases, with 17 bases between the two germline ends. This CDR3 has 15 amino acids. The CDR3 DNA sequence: TGTGCCAGCAGCTTAGGCCCTTCCCTTATCCTAACGCAGTATTTT. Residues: CASSLGPSLILTQYF. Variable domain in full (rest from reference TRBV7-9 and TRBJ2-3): DTGVSQNPRHKITKRGQNVTFRCDPISEHNRLYWYRQTLGQGPEFLTYFQNEAQLEKSRLLSDRFSAERPKGSFSTLEIQRTEQGDSAMYLCASSLGPSLILTQYFGPGTRLTVL.

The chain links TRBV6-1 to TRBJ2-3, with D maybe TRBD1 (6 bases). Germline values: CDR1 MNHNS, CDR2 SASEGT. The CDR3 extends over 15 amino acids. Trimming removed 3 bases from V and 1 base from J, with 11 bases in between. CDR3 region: CASSDLAGGTDTQYF. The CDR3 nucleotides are TGTGCCAGCAGTGATTTAGCAGGGGGCACAGATACGCAGTATTTT.

CDR3 protein: CASSLPAGGRSYNEQFF. In nucleotides, the CDR3 is TGTGCCAGCAGCTTACCAGCGGGAGGGCGGTCCTACAATGAGCAGTTCTTC. The V call is TRBV7-2, the J call TRBJ2-1; TRBD2 aligns across 10 bases. Trimming removed 2 bases from V and 1 base from J; junction bases left unmatched: 5. CDR3 length: 17 amino acids. CDR1 and CDR2 from the germline V gene are SGHTA and FQGNSA. The variable domain in full, completed from reference TRBV7-2 and TRBJ2-1, reads GAGVSQSPSNKVTEKGKDVELRCDPISGHTALYWYRQSLGQGLEFLIYFQGNSAPDKSGLPSDRFSAERTGGSVSTLTIQRTQQEDSAVYLCASSLPAGGRSYNEQFFGPGTRLTVL.

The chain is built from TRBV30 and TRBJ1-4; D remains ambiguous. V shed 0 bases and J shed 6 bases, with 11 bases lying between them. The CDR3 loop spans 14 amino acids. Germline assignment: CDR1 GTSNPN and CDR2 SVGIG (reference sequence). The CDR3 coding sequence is TGTGCCTGGAGTGTACGCCAGGCGGATGAAAAACTGTTTTTT. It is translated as CAWSVRQADEKLFF.

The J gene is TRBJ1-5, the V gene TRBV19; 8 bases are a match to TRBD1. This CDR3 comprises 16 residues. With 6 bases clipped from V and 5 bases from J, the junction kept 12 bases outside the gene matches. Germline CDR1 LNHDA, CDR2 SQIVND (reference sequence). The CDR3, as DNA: TGTGCCAGTAGGAGGACGGGACAGGTCATTGATCAGCCCCAGCATTTT. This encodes CASRRTGQVIDQPQHF.

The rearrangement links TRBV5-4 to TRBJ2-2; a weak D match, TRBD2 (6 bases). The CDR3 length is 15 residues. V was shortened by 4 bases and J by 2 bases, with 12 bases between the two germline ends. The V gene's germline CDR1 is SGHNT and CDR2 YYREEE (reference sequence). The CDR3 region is CASSNGGFNTGELFF. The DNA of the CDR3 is TGTGCCAGCAGCAACGGGGGTTTCAACACCGGGGAGCTGTTTTTT.

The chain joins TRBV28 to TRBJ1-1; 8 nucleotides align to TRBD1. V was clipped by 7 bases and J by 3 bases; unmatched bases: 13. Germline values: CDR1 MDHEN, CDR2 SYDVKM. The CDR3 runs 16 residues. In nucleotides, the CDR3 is TGTGCCAGCATCTCTCCCCCTACAGGGGGTCACACTGAAGCTTTCTTT. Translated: CASISPPTGGHTEAFF.

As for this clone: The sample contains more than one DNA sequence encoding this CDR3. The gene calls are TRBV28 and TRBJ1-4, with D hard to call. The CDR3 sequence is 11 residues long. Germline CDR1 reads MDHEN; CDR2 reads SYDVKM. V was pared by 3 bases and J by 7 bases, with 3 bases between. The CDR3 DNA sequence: TGTGCCAGCAGTTTCGGTGAAAAACTGTTTTTT. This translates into CASSFGEKLFF.

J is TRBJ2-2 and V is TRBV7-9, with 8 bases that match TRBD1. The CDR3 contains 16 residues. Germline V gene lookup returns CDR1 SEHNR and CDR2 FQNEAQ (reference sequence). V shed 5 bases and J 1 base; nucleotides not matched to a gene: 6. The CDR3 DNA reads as TGTGCCAGCAGCCGCCGTGGGACAGGGAACACCGGGGAGCTGTTTTTT. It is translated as CASSRRGTGNTGELFF.